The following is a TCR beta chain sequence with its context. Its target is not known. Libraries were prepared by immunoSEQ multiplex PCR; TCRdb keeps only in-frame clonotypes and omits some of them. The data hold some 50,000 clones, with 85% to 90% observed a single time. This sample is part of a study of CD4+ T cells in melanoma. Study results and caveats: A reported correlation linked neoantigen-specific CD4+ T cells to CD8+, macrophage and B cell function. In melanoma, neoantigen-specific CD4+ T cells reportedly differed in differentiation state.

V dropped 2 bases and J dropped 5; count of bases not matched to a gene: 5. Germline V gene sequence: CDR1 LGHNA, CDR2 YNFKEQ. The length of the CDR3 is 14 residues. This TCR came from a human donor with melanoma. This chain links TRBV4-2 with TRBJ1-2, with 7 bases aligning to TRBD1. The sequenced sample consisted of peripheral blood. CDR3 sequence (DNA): TGTGCCAGCAGCCAAACAGGGGCTCAGTATGGCTACACCTTC. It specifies CASSQTGAQYGYTF.